The following is a TCR beta chain sequence with its context. Its antigen is unknown. This sample is drawn from a study of T cell repertoires in cytomegalovirus infection. Turning to the study itself: In public TCR beta signatures, there were indications of both CMV infection and matching HLA type.

Study-wide points: Based on cumulative public TCR beta family frequency, carriers of CMV plus the relevant HLA were identified. The study found HLA-C-restricted CMV-specific TCR beta clonotypes dominating the ex vivo response.

MiXCR, run by TCRdb on the reads, gives a single entry per CDR3 protein. Among around 740,000 distinct CDR3 sequences, roughly 35% were seen once, and the ten largest hold more than 2.5%. The receptor was derived from a human donor in good health (CMV status not recorded). Some clones in this sample may be carry-over from other donors' samples. Sequencing was performed on PBMCs.

Here the CDR3 reads CASSSLPEQPQHF. The CDR3 DNA reads TGTGCCAGCAGTTCCCTGCCGGAGCAGCCCCAGCATTTT. J is TRBJ1-5 and V is TRBV27; no clear D gene. Germline CDR1 reads MNHEY; CDR2 reads SMNVEV (reference sequence). The CDR3 is made up of 13 amino acids. V was cut by 4 bases and J by 7 bases, with 11 bases left in between.